Sequencing of this T cell receptor beta chain was carried out in a study of a mutant IDH1 vaccine in newly diagnosed glioma. About the study: Patients were given eight vaccinations, scheduled in weeks 1, 3, 5, 7, 11, 15, 19 and 23. Vaccination followed radiotherapy alone by 4-6 weeks, or accompanied temozolomide cycles.

The V end was cut by 3 bases, the J end by 4 bases, with 15 bases between. Germline V gene sequence: CDR1 MGHRA, CDR2 YSYEKL. The length of the CDR3 is 16 residues. General observations from the study: Shifts in the top peripheral T cell clonotypes seemed unrelated to pseudoprogression.

The time point here: week 23, last vaccination. Each dose delivered 300 ug of mutant IDH1 20-mer peptide subcutaneously with imiquimod. As concerns this clone: Its antigen remains unidentified.

The table came from immunoSEQ multiplex PCR; TCRdb's copy has only in-frame clones and leaves some out. The table shows 60,000 or so clones, with roughly 81% occurring only once. The chain joins TRBV4-1 to TRBJ2-2; TRBD2 is a possible D gene (6 bases). The sequencing used PBMCs, collected from a glioma patient whose treatment included an IDH1 peptide vaccine. The clonotype comes from a man aged 25 to 40 with glioma. The CDR3 spells CASSHLRGAGTGELFF. The CDR3, as DNA: TGCGCCAGCAGCCACTTGAGGGGAGCGGGCACCGGGGAGCTGTTTTTT.